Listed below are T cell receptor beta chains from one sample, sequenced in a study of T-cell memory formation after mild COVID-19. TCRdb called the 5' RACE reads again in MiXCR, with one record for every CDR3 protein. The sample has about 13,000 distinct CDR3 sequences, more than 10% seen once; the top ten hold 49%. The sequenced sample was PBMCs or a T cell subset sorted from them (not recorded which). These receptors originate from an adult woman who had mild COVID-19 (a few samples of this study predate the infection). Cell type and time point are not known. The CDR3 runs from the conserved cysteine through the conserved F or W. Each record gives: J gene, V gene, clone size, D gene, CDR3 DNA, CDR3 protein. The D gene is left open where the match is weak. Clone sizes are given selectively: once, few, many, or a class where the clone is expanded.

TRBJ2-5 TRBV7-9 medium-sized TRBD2 TGTGCCAGCAGCTTAGGTACTAGCGGGAGTCTACAAGAGACCCAGTACTTC CASSLGTSGSLQETQYF
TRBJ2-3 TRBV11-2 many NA TGTGCCAGCAGCTTCCGAGGACGCGTGATCACAGATACGCAGTATTTT CASSFRGRVITDTQYF
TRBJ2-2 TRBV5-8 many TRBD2 TGTGCCAGCAGACTTCCGGGGGGGCAGCACGGGGAGCTGTTTTTT CASRLPGGQHGELFF
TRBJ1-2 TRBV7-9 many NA TGTGCCAGCAGCAGGCGACAGTCGCATACTCCCTATGGCTACACCTTC CASSRRQSHTPYGYTF
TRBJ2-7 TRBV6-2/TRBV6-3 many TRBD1 TGTGCCAGCAGAACCCCCGGGACAGGGGGCCACGAGCAGTACTTC CASRTPGTGGHEQYF
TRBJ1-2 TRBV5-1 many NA TGCGCCAGCAGCCTGGATCGGCGGAACTATGGCTACACCTTC CASSLDRRNYGYTF
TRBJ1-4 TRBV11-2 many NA TGTGCCAGCAGCTTAGTCAACGTGGTTGTGGCTAATGAAAAACTGTTTTTT CASSLVNVVVANEKLFF
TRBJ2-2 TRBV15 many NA TGTGCCACCCTTAGTATCCGGGGCCGGGACGGGGAGCTGTTTTTT CATLSIRGRDGELFF
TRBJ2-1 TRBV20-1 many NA TGCAGTGCCTTAAAGGTGTTGAGTGAGCGGGACAATGAGCAGTTCTTC CSALKVLSERDNEQFF
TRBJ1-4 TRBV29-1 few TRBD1 TGCAGCGTGGCGGGACAGGGAGATTCAAGTACTGAAAAACTGTTTTTT CSVAGQGDSSTEKLFF
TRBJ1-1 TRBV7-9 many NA TGTGCCAGCAGCGTAGAGGACAGAGGCACTGAAGCTTTCTTT CASSVEDRGTEAFF
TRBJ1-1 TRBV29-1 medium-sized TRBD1 TGCAGCGTTGCCCCTTGGGACAGAAACACTGAAGCTTTCTTT CSVAPWDRNTEAFF
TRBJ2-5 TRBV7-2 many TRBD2 TGTGCCAGCACTTCAAGGAGACTAGCATCCCGGGAGACCCAGTACTTC CASTSRRLASRETQYF
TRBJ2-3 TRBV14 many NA TGTGCCAGCAGCCAAGATACCCTAAAGAGCACAGATACGCAGTATTTT CASSQDTLKSTDTQYF
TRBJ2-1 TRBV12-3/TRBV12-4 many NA TGTGCCAGCAGTTTACGTAGTGGGAATGAGCAGTTCTTC CASSLRSGNEQFF
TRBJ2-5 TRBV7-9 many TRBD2 TGTGCCAGCAGCTATATCGGACTAGCGGGTTACCAAGAGACCCAGTACTTC CASSYIGLAGYQETQYF
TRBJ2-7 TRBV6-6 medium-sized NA TGTGCCAGCAGTTACTCCAGACACGAGCAGTACTTC CASSYSRHEQYF
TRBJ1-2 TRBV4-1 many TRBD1 TGCGCCAGCAGCCCGCAATCAATCGGGACAGACTATGGCTACACCTTC CASSPQSIGTDYGYTF
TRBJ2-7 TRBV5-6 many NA TGTGCCAGCAGCCTGCCCAATTTCTACGAGCAGTACTTC CASSLPNFYEQYF
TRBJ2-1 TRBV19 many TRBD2 TGTGCCAGTAGTACCCAATACAGCGGGAGCTCCTACAATGAGCAGTTCTTC CASSTQYSGSSYNEQFF
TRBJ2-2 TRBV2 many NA TGTGCCAGCAGTGAAGAGTACGGGGAGCTGTTTTTT CASSEEYGELFF
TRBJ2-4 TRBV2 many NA TGTGCCAGCAGGACCGGCTGGATTCAGTACTTC CASRTGWIQYF
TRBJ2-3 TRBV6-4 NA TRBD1 TGTGCCAGCAGCCCTGGACAGGCAACAGATACGCAGTATTTT CASSPGQATDTQYF
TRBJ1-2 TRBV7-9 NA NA TGTGCCAGCAGCCTCACAGGGCTAAGGGATGGCTACACCTTC CASSLTGLRDGYTF
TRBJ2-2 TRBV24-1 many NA TGTGCCACCAGTGAGGCCGGTCTAGAGCTGTTTTTT CATSEAGLELFF
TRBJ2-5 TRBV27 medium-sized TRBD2 TGTGCCAGCACCCTTCTAGCGGGGGCTCAAGAGACCCAGTACTTC CASTLLAGAQETQYF
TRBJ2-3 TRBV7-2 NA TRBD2 TGTGCCAGCAGCACCTCTCCGGGACTAGCAGATACGCAGTATTTT CASSTSPGLADTQYF
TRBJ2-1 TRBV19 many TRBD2 TGTGCCAGTAGTATCGTAGCGGGAGCGACGCCCTACAATGAGCAGTTCTTC CASSIVAGATPYNEQFF
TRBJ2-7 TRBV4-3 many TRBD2 TGCGCCAGCAGCCAAGATATGGGCGGGAGGGCAGAAGAGCAGTACTTC CASSQDMGGRAEEQYF
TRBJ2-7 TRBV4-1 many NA TGCGCCAGCAGCCAAGATTTTGGGACAACACAAAAATTTTTGAGTAGGTACTTC CASSQDFGTTQKFLSRYF
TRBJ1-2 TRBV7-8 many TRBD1 TGTGCCAGCAGCTCCTACTTAGGACAGGAGTACGACGGCTACACCTTC CASSSYLGQEYDGYTF
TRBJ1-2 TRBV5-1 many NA TGCGCCAGCAGCTTGACCGCCGCAGGGGACAACTATGGCTACACCTTC CASSLTAAGDNYGYTF
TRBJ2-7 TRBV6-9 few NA TGTGCCAGCAGGGCCTACGAGCAGTACTTC CASRAYEQYF
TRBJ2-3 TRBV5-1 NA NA TGCGCCAGCATAGGTAGCGGCACAGATACGCAGTATTTT CASIGSGTDTQYF
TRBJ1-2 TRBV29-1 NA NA TGCAGCGTTGGCCAGGGATATGGCTACACCTTC CSVGQGYGYTF
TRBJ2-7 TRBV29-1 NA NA TGCAGCGTTTCTCCGAGTTCCTACGAGCAGTACTTC CSVSPSSYEQYF
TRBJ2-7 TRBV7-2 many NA TGTGCCAGCAGCTTAACAGTCCTAAACCTCAGGGTCGCGGGCGAGCAGTACTTC CASSLTVLNLRVAGEQYF
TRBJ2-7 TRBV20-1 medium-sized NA TGCAGTGCTGAAAGGGACACAAACTCCTACGAGCAGTACTTC CSAERDTNSYEQYF
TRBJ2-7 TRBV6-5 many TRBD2 TGTGCCAGCGGAATTCTAGCGGGATCTATGCGGGAGCAGTACTTC CASGILAGSMREQYF
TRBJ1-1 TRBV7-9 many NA TGTGCCAGCAGCTTCGGGCAGGGCGGAGTGAGCACTGAAGCTTTCTTT CASSFGQGGVSTEAFF
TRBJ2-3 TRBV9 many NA TGTGCCAGCAGCGTAGTTGGCGCCGGTACGAATACGCAGTATTTT CASSVVGAGTNTQYF
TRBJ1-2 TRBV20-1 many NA TGCAGTGCTAGAACCCTCGGACAGCTTGAAAACTATGGCTACACCTTC CSARTLGQLENYGYTF
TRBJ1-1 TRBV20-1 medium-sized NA TGCAGTGCTAGAGAGGTGAACACTGAAGCTTTCTTT CSAREVNTEAFF
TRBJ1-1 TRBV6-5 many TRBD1 TGTGCCAGCAGTTCGGACAGGGGGCTGAACACTGAAGCTTTCTTT CASSSDRGLNTEAFF